A single sample gave rise to the 14 T cell receptor beta chains below, sequenced in a study of radiotherapy plus CTLA-4 blockade in lung cancer. Sequencing was performed with immunoSEQ multiplex PCR; in TCRdb, only in-frame clones are kept and a portion is missing. Seen here are 70,000 to 95,000 clones, 85% to 90% observed once, and the top ten hold roughly 17%. This material consisted of peripheral blood, taken from a patient treated with radiotherapy plus ipilimumab. These receptors were taken from a human donor with non-small cell lung cancer that progressed on radiotherapy plus ipilimumab.

The chain combines TRBV4-3 with TRBJ2-7, with D perhaps matching TRBD1 or TRBD2 (5 bases each). The germline CDR1 and CDR2 sequences are LGHNA and YSLEER. This CDR3 spans 15 amino acids. V gave up 0 bases and J gave up 2 bases, with 11 bases separating them. The CDR3 loop is CASSQEGREPYEQYF. The CDR3, as DNA: TGCGCCAGCAGCCAAGAAGGCAGGGAGCCCTACGAGCAGTACTTC.

The gene calls are TRBV18 and TRBJ2-7; 10 bases map to TRBD2. Trimming at V came to 2 bases and at J to 0 bases, leaving 4 bases not matched to a gene. Germline values: CDR1 KGHSH, CDR2 LQKENI. The CDR3 runs to 16 residues. CDR3 bases: TGTGCCAGCTCACCAGGCGCTAGCGGGAGCTCCTACGAGCAGTACTTC. It codes for CASSPGASGSSYEQYF.

The chain has TRBV4-1 and TRBJ1-1; D gene ambiguous. Germline V lookup: CDR1 MGHRA, CDR2 YSYEKL. This CDR3 spans 14 amino acids. The V end lost 1 base, the J end lost 0 bases, and 6 bases lay between the germline ends. The CDR3 DNA follows: TGCGCCAGCAGCCAAGTGGCCTTGAACACTGAAGCTTTCTTT. It is translated as CASSQVALNTEAFF.

The chain carries TRBV10-3 and TRBJ2-1; possible D gene TRBD1, 6 bases. V was clipped by 3 bases and J by 4 bases, with 13 bases between them. The CDR3 extends over 15 amino acids. CDR1 ENHRY and CDR2 SYGVKD come from the germline V gene. The DNA of the CDR3 is TGTGCCATCAGTGAAGCAGGGGTGGCTTACAATGAGCAGTTCTTC. Its translation: CAISEAGVAYNEQFF.

On this clone: Mismatch with germline at one junction end may stem from a read error. V usage is TRBV4-1 and J usage is TRBJ2-1; 10 nucleotides line up with TRBD2. The CDR3 is 13 amino acids. Per the germline V gene, CDR1 is MGHRA and CDR2 is YSYEKL. The CDR3 protein is CASSLSGGGLAVF. CDR3 DNA sequence: TGCGCCAGCAGCCTAAGCGGGGGGGGGCTGGCGGTCTTC.

The gene calls are TRBV18 and TRBJ1-3; tentative D call: TRBD1 (5 bases). Germline V CDR1 and CDR2: KGHSH, LQKENI. Between the trimmed V and J ends, which lost 3 bases and 0 bases, there was a span of 24 bases. The CDR3 consists of 20 residues. Here the CDR3 DNA reads TGTGCCAGCTCACCCCTCGACAGAGGACTACCAAAAAGCTCTGGAAACACCATATATTTT. Amino acids: CASSPLDRGLPKSSGNTIYF.

The V gene is TRBV6-5, the J gene TRBJ2-7; 11 positions agree with TRBD2. V lost 2 bases, J lost 4 bases, and 7 bases stayed unmatched. The V gene's germline CDR1 is MNHEY and CDR2 SVGAGI. The CDR3 has 16 amino acids. The CDR3 loop reads CASSYVSGRAGYEQYF. The CDR3 DNA reads TGTGCCAGCAGTTACGTTAGCGGGAGGGCGGGTTACGAGCAGTACTTC.

The J gene is TRBJ2-3, the V gene TRBV4-1; a weak D match, TRBD2 (7 bases). This CDR3 comprises 15 residues. Germline V lookup: CDR1 MGHRA, CDR2 YSYEKL. With 7 bases removed from V and 6 bases from J, the gap between germline ends came to 20 bases. Written as DNA, the CDR3 is TGCGCCAGCACCCTAGGGGCGGGGGCCGGGGATACGCAGTATTTT. Protein: CASTLGAGAGDTQYF.

This clone has just one count. The CDR3 nucleotides are TGTGCCAGCAGCCGACCCACAGGGTCCCCCTACAATGAGCAGTTCTTC. Translation gives CASSRPTGSPYNEQFF. V usage is TRBV7-2 and J usage is TRBJ2-1, with D perhaps TRBD1 (6 bases). The CDR3 runs 16 residues. With 5 bases removed from V and 2 bases from J, the gap between germline ends came to 16 bases. Germline lookup yields CDR1 SGHTA and CDR2 FQGNSA.

V and J are TRBV5-1 and TRBJ2-2; perhaps D is TRBD1 or TRBD2 (5 bases each). CDR1 SGHRS and CDR2 YFSETQ come from the germline V gene. The CDR3 spans 15 residues. The V end lost 4 bases, the J end lost 7 bases, and 17 bases lay between the germline ends. The CDR3: CASSPPGPGGGELFF. CDR3 in DNA: TGCGCCAGCAGCCCCCCGGGACCCGGAGGCGGGGAGCTGTTTTTT.

The rearrangement links TRBV6-5 to TRBJ1-5; D is unresolved. CDR1 is MNHEY and CDR2 is SVGAGI in the germline V gene. The CDR3 loop spans 13 amino acids. Trimming left V 5 bases short and J 4 bases short, with 9 bases between. For the CDR3, the DNA is TGTGCCAGCAGTCAAGGGCGGAATCAGCCCCAGCATTTT. Translation gives CASSQGRNQPQHF.

The rearrangement links TRBV28 to TRBJ1-1; 10 positions agree with TRBD1. CDR1 and CDR2 from the germline V gene are MDHEN and SYDVKM. This CDR3 comprises 16 residues. The J segment lost 1 base and the V segment lost 6 bases, leaving 8 bases of the junction unmatched. The CDR3 DNA follows: TGTGCCAGCAGGCAATGGACAGGGGGTCAGAACACTGAAGCTTTCTTT. Amino acids: CASRQWTGGQNTEAFF.

The chain is built from TRBV9 and TRBJ2-3; TRBD2 aligns across 8 bases. From germline, CDR1 is SGDLS and CDR2 YYNGEE. The CDR3 runs to 17 residues. J gave up 3 bases and V 4 bases, and 13 bases lay outside the gene matches. CDR3 residues: CASSSIGLAGRTDTQYF. CDR3 sequence (DNA): TGTGCCAGCAGCTCCATAGGACTAGCCGGTAGAACAGATACGCAGTATTTT.

This CDR3 is CASSQPGALSPTEAFF. The CDR3 DNA is TGCGCCAGCAGCCAGCCCGGGGCTCTGAGTCCCACTGAAGCTTTCTTT. This chain links TRBV4-1 with TRBJ1-1; D is possibly TRBD1 (5 bases). This CDR3 contains 16 residues. V was pared by 3 bases and J by 4 bases, with 18 bases between. CDR1 and CDR2 from the germline V gene are MGHRA and YSYEKL.